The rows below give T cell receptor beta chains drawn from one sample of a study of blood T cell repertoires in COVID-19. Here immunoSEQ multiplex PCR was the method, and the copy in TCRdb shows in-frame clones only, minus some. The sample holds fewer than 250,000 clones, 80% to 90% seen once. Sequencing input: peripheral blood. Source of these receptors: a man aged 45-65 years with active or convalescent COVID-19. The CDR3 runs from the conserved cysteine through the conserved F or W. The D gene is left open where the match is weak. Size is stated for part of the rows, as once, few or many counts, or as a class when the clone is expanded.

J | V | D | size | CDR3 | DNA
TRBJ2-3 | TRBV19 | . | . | CASSSDPGTQYF | TGTGCCAGTAGTTCCGATCCCGGTACGCAGTATTTT
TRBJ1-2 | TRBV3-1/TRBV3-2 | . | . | CASSPTRDNYGYTF | TGTGCCAGCAGCCCGACCAGGGATAACTATGGCTACACCTTC
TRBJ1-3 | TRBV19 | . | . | CASTPLDSSGNTIYF | TGTGCCAGTACCCCCCTGGACTCCTCTGGAAACACCATATATTTT
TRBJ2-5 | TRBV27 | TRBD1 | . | CASSSGQGGETQYF | TGTGCCAGCAGTTCGGGACAGGGTGGGGAGACCCAGTACTTC
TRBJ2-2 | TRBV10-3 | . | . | CAIKEERAPGELFF | TGTGCCATCAAGGAGGAAAGGGCCCCCGGGGAGCTGTTTTTT
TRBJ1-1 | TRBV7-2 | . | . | CASSSGGRGFAEAFF | TGTGCCAGCAGCTCCGGCGGGAGGGGGTTTGCTGAAGCTTTCTTT
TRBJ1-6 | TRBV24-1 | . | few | CATSRTFNSPLHF | TGTGCCACCAGCAGGACTTTTAATTCACCCCTCCACTTT
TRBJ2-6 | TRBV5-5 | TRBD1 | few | CASSFTGGVSGANVLTF | TGTGCCAGCAGCTTCACAGGGGGCGTATCTGGGGCCAACGTCCTGACTTTC
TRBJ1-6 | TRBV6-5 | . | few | CASSPGGWALHF | TGTGCCAGCAGCCCCGGAGGGTGGGCCCTCCACTTT
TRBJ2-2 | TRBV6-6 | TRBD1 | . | CAMNRQGWTGELFF | TGTGCCATGAACAGACAGGGATGGACCGGGGAGCTGTTTTTT